The T cell receptor (beta chain) under discussion was sequenced for a study of control samples from healthy donors and cancer patients. After removal of 0 bases from V and 2 bases from J, the junction contained 9 bases not matched to a gene. CDR1 is SGHAT and CDR2 is FQNNGV in the germline V gene. The CDR3 sequence is 19 residues long. Measured with immunoSEQ multiplex PCR; TCRdb has only the in-frame clones, and not every one. Here the sample spans around 100,000 clones, 80% to 90% being singletons. The TCR sequence derives from a man aged 25 to 40 in good health. This chain connects TRBV11-2 to TRBJ2-5; 13 bases map to TRBD2. Sequenced input: blood. CDR3 sequence (DNA): TGTGCCAGCAGCTTAGATCTCACTAGCGGGAGGGTTGATCAAGAGACCCAGTACTTC. Amino acids: CASSLDLTSGRVDQETQYF.